This TCR beta chain emerged from a study of blood T cell repertoires in COVID-19. Only in-frame clones appear in the TCRdb table, and some are missing; sequencing was by immunoSEQ multiplex PCR. This sample has 240,000 or so clones, with 85% to 90% found just once. CDR3 size: 16 residues. The germline CDR1 and CDR2 sequences are SGDLS and YYNGEE. The V segment lost 4 bases and the J segment 1 base; nucleotides outside the gene matches: 3. This receptor was taken from a man between 60 and 75 years old with acute or convalescent COVID-19. The genes are TRBV9 and TRBJ2-2, with 11 bases identical to TRBD2. The material sequenced was peripheral blood. CDR3 region: CASSILAGGNTGELFF. In nucleotides, the CDR3 is TGTGCCAGCAGCATTCTAGCGGGAGGGAACACCGGGGAGCTGTTTTTT.